This T cell receptor beta chain was captured in a study of cytomegalovirus exposure and HLA in healthy donors. The PCR contained 60 Vbeta and 13 Jbeta primers. Only in-frame clones appear in the TCRdb table, and some are missing; sequencing was by immunoSEQ multiplex PCR. This sample's table reports approximately 130,000 clones. J lost 6 bases, V lost 8 bases, and 1 base had no gene match. The CDR3 length is 11 residues. The V gene's germline CDR1 is MDHEN and CDR2 SYDVKM. The sample was PBMCs. The clonotype was recovered from a woman in her sixties or seventies in good health and CMV-seronegative. The chain is built from TRBV28 and TRBJ2-3, with 8 bases identical to TRBD1. The CDR3 region is CASPGGDTQYF. The CDR3 DNA is TGTGCCAGCCCAGGGGGCGATACGCAGTATTTT.